The present entry profiles one TCR beta chain with its context. The data originate from a study of blood T cells in healthy people across ages. A J-beta primer mix and a sample-barcoded 5' primer were used in a second PCR of about 6 to 12 cycles. TCRdb recomputed calls from the 5' RACE reads with MiXCR, one row per CDR3 protein. The sample lists some 800,000 distinct CDR3 sequences; under 45% were seen once. Trimming removed 5 bases at V and 4 bases at J, with 15 bases between. There are 16 residues in the CDR3. The sequence came from a man aged 60-69 years in good health. The genes are TRBV12-3 or TRBV12-4 and TRBJ2-6; D might be TRBD1 (6 bases). Input material: blood. Here the CDR3 reads CASSVLTGGGANVLTF. The CDR3 DNA follows: TGTGCCAGCAGTGTCCTGACAGGCGGCGGGGCCAACGTCCTGACTTTC.